The next 4 T cell receptor beta chains were all read from a single sample in a study of shared clonotypes between healthy human individuals. Profiling relied on immunoSEQ multiplex PCR, and the TCRdb table lists in-frame clones only, not all of them. The sample carries more than 2,000,000 clones, more than 80% recorded once. Sequencing input: naive CD4+ T cells from PBMCs. Specified subset: CD45RA+ positively selected. The receptors shown here come from a man between 18 and 35 years old in good health. Some clones in this sample may be carry-over from other donors' samples.

The count of this clone is one. As DNA, the CDR3 is TGTGCCAGCAGTGAACGGGGACTAGCATCTACAGATACGCAGTATTTT. As protein: CASSERGLASTDTQYF. The V call is TRBV2, the J call TRBJ2-3, with TRBD2 matching over 9 bases. V was pared by 2 bases and J by 3 bases, with 6 bases of the junction left unmatched. Germline V gene sequence: CDR1 SNHLY, CDR2 FYNNEI. The CDR3 length is 16 residues.

This clone has a single count. The chain carries TRBV27 and TRBJ2-1; TRBD2 matches 7 bases. Germline loops: CDR1 MNHEY, CDR2 SMNVEV (reference sequence). Unmatched junction bases numbered 12, after V lost 2 bases and J lost 5 bases. The CDR3 is made up of 17 amino acids. In DNA, the CDR3 is TGTGCCAGCAGTTTAAGACTAGCTGGGTCTATTCACAATGAGCAGTTCTTC. This translates into CASSLRLAGSIHNEQFF.

The rearrangement joins TRBV5-1 to TRBJ2-6; a weak D match, TRBD1 (7 bases). Germline lookup yields CDR1 SGHRS and CDR2 YFSETQ. The CDR3 is 21 residues long. The germline V and J ends were trimmed by 1 base and 3 bases, with 26 bases remaining between them. CDR3 in DNA: TGCGCCAGCAGCTTGCTCAGTGGCAGGGGGGTTCCCGTGCTTGGGGCCAACGTCCTGACTTTC. It yields the protein CASSLLSGRGVPVLGANVLTF.

This clone was seen once. V is TRBV18 and J is TRBJ1-2; possibly TRBD1 for D (6 bases). Germline CDR1 KGHSH, CDR2 LQKENI. V shed 4 bases and J shed 8 bases, with 14 bases lying between them. This CDR3 is 13 amino acids long. CDR3 in DNA: TGTGCCAGCTCACTGAACAGGGTGGGAGGCTACACCTTC. This codes for CASSLNRVGGYTF.